The 30 T cell receptor beta chains in this list originate from one sample, sequenced in a study of monozygotic twins with inflammatory bowel disease. From the 5' RACE reads, TCRdb lists one entry per CDR3 protein and no DNA. This listing includes roughly 300,000 distinct CDR3 sequences. Input material: blood. The source of these receptors is a human donor with ulcerative colitis or Crohn's disease, or a healthy co-twin of an affected twin (not recorded which).

The chain employs TRBV7-8 and TRBJ2-3. This CDR3 spans 15 amino acids. The germline V gene encodes CDR1 SGHVS and CDR2 FQNEAQ. CDR3 loop: CASSLAVPYTDTQYF.

This chain joins TRBV3-1 and TRBJ1-2. Germline CDR1 is LGHDT and CDR2 is YNNKEL (reference sequence). This CDR3 has 12 amino acids. CDR3 sequence: CASSLRNYGYTF.

The chain carries TRBV7-9 and TRBJ2-4. The germline V gene has CDR1 SEHNR and CDR2 FQNEAQ (reference sequence). The CDR3 runs 17 residues. The CDR3 protein is CASSLGVSLAAKNIQYF.

The CDR3 protein is CASSLSRYEAFF. V and J are TRBV28 and TRBJ1-1. The V gene's germline CDR1 is MDHEN and CDR2 SYDVKM. The CDR3 runs to 12 residues.

This chain uses TRBV6-1 with TRBJ1-6; TCRdb names TRBD1, which stays unverified in the absence of DNA. This CDR3 comprises 16 residues. Germline V gene data show CDR1 as MNHNS and CDR2 as SASEGT. This CDR3 reads CASTKQGLSNNSPLHF.

This chain joins TRBV27 and TRBJ2-3. CDR3 length: 12 residues. The germline V gene encodes CDR1 MNHEY and CDR2 SMNVEV (reference sequence). The CDR3 loop reads CASSRTTDTQYF.

This chain links TRBV6-1 with TRBJ2-7. In germline, CDR1 is MNHNS, CDR2 SASEGT. The CDR3 is made up of 14 amino acids. The CDR3 sequence is CASSVRHSNYEQYF.

V is TRBV23-1 and J is TRBJ2-2; TCRdb names TRBD2, which stays unverified in the absence of DNA. TRBV23-1 is an ORF, and what it does is uncertain. The CDR3 length is 15 residues. CDR3: CASSQSERRTGELFF.

This chain joins TRBV5-1 and TRBJ2-1; the D call from TCRdb, TRBD1, cannot be confirmed without DNA. In germline, CDR1 is SGHRS, CDR2 YFSETQ. The length of the CDR3 is 15 residues. CDR3 region: CASSLTSGQGPRYFF.

The gene calls are TRBV5-1 and TRBJ2-6; absent DNA, TCRdb's TRBD1 call cannot be checked. Germline V gene lookup returns CDR1 SGHRS and CDR2 YFSETQ. The CDR3 is 16 residues long. The CDR3 loop reads CASSLGGTAGANVLTF.

The chain joins TRBV7-9 to TRBJ2-5; the TCRdb D gene call, TRBD2, has no DNA to confirm it. CDR1 and CDR2 from the germline V gene are SEHNR and FQNEAQ (reference sequence). This CDR3 is built from 12 residues. CDR3 protein: CASGSWGETQYF.

The chain employs TRBV12-3 or TRBV12-4 and TRBJ2-3; TCRdb's D gene call, TRBD1, goes unchecked for lack of DNA. This CDR3 comprises 13 residues. The CDR3 sequence is CASTGPARDTQYF.

V is TRBV6-1 and J is TRBJ2-1; there is no DNA to check the TCRdb D call of TRBD2. This CDR3 region has 17 residues. Per germline, CDR1 MNHNS and CDR2 SASEGT. The CDR3 reads CASSPVKTSGSRNEQFF.

The V gene is TRBV29-1, the J gene TRBJ2-2. This CDR3 has 12 amino acids. Per germline, CDR1 SQVTM and CDR2 ANQGSEA. CDR3: CSVLRSTGELFF.

The V call is TRBV27, the J call TRBJ2-3; there is no DNA to check the TCRdb D call of TRBD2. CDR3 length equals 14 residues. The germline gives CDR1 MNHEY, CDR2 SMNVEV (reference sequence). This CDR3 is CASNLAGGLDTQYF.

V usage is TRBV29-1 and J usage is TRBJ2-1; TCRdb selects TRBD1, and the lack of DNA leaves this call unchecked. Per germline, CDR1 SQVTM and CDR2 ANQGSEA. There are 14 residues in the CDR3. CDR3 protein: CSAPGTGLGNEQFF.

The chain is built from TRBV24-1 and TRBJ1-5; TCRdb gives TRBD1 as the D gene, but with no DNA this cannot be confirmed. The CDR3 spans 12 residues. Germline values: CDR1 KGHDR, CDR2 SFDVKD. The CDR3 loop reads CAVSGWNQPQHF.

This chain joins TRBV29-1 and TRBJ2-7; TCRdb lists TRBD1, though no DNA is available to test this call. Germline CDR1 SQVTM, CDR2 ANQGSEA. This CDR3 region has 16 residues. CDR3 region: CSVEVGQGLVSYEQYF.

J is TRBJ1-5 and V is TRBV28; TCRdb designates TRBD1, a call that cannot be tested without DNA. Germline V lookup: CDR1 MDHEN, CDR2 SYDVKM. The CDR3 runs 15 residues. The chain's CDR3 is CASSQGTWGNQPQHF.

The chain uses TRBV7-3 and TRBJ2-7; the TCRdb call, TRBD2, lacks DNA for checking. Germline CDR1 SGHTA, CDR2 FQGTGA. There are 16 residues in the CDR3. Here the CDR3 reads CASSSNSSGGNPEQYF.

This sequence joins TRBV6-1 and TRBJ1-1; TCRdb indicates TRBD1, and absent DNA this call remains unverified. The CDR3 covers 14 residues. Germline-derived CDR1 and CDR2 are MNHNS and SASEGT. CDR3 residues: CASSEYGGSTEAFF.

CDR3: CAISDAGPFDTQYF. The rearrangement links TRBV10-3 to TRBJ2-3; the D gene TCRdb calls, TRBD2, cannot be checked with no DNA. The length of the CDR3 is 14 residues. CDR1 ENHRY and CDR2 SYGVKD come from the germline V gene.

The chain employs TRBV7-9 and TRBJ2-2; TCRdb returns TRBD2, unconfirmable since there is no DNA. Germline loops: CDR1 SEHNR, CDR2 FQNEAQ (reference sequence). The CDR3 runs 14 residues. The CDR3 region is CASSLARETGELFF.

The V and J genes are TRBV11-2 and TRBJ1-1; TCRdb gives TRBD1 as the D gene, but with no DNA this cannot be confirmed. Germline V lookup: CDR1 SGHAT, CDR2 FQNNGV. The CDR3 runs 13 residues. The CDR3 sequence: CASSLARDTEAFF. Together with reference TRBV11-2 and TRBJ1-1, the CDR3 gives the full variable domain: EAGVAQSPRYKIIEKRQSVAFWCNPISGHATLYWYQQILGQGPKLLIQFQNNGVVDDSQLPKDRFSAERLKGVDSTLKIQPAKLEDSAVYLCASSLARDTEAFFGQGTRLTVV.

This rearrangement joins TRBV7-2 to TRBJ2-7; the D call of TRBD2 rests on TCRdb alone, since no DNA is present to check it. Per the germline V gene, CDR1 is SGHTA and CDR2 is FQGNSA. The CDR3 consists of 18 residues. This CDR3 is CASSLAWGPFPASYEQYF.

The rearrangement links TRBV28 to TRBJ2-4. Per the germline V gene, CDR1 is MDHEN and CDR2 is SYDVKM. CDR3 length: 12 amino acids. The chain's CDR3 is CASSPNSDMQYF. Full variable domain (rest looked up from reference TRBV28 and TRBJ2-4): DVKVTQSSRYLVKRTGEKVFLECVQDMDHENMFWYRQDPGLGLRLIYFSYDVKMKEKGDIPEGYSVSREKKERFSLILESASTNQTSMYLCASSPNSDMQYFGAGTRLSVL.

The chain uses TRBV18 and TRBJ2-2; TCRdb calls TRBD1, which cannot be checked without DNA. The CDR3 is 17 amino acids. The germline gives CDR1 KGHSH, CDR2 LQKENI. CDR3 region: CASSPGQGSRRTGELFF.

The chain recombines TRBV12-3 or TRBV12-4 with TRBJ2-3. This CDR3 comprises 13 residues. CDR3 sequence: CASSRRGADTQYF.

This chain uses TRBV7-8 with TRBJ2-5; the TCRdb call, TRBD1, lacks DNA for checking. CDR1 and CDR2 from the germline V gene are SGHVS and FQNEAQ. This CDR3 has 14 residues. The CDR3 protein is CASRQWTSVETQYF.

This sequence joins TRBV5-1 and TRBJ1-3; TCRdb's D call of TRBD1 is untestable without DNA. This CDR3 is 15 amino acids long. Looked up from germline, CDR1 is SGHRS and CDR2 is YFSETQ. The CDR3 sequence: CASSPTDISGNTIYF.